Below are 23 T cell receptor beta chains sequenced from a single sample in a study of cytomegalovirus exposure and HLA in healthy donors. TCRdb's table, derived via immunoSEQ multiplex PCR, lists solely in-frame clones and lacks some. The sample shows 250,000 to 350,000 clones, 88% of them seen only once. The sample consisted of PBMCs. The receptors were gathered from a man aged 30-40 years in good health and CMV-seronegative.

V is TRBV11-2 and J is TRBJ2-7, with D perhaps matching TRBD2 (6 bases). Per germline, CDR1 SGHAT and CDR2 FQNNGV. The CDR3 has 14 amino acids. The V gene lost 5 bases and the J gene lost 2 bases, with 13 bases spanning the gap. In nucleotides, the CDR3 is TGTGCCAGCAGCAGACCGGGAGTTACCTACGAGCAGTACTTC. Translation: CASSRPGVTYEQYF.

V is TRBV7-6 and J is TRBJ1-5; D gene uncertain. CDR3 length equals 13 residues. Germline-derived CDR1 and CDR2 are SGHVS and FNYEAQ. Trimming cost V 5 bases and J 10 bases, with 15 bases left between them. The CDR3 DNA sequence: TGTGCCAGCAGCATTAGCACTGGAAGACCCCAGCATTTT. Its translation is CASSISTGRPQHF.

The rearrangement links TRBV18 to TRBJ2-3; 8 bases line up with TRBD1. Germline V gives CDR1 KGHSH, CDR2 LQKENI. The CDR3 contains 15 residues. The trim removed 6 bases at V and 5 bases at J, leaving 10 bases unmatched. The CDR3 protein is CASSLQTGAGDTQYF. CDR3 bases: TGTGCCAGCTCGCTTCAGACAGGGGCGGGAGATACGCAGTATTTT.

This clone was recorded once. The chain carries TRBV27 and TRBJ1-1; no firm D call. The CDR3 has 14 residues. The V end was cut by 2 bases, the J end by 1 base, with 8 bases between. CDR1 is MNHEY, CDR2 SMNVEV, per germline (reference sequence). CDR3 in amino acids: CASSLSSGNTEAFF. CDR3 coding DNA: TGTGCCAGCAGTTTAAGCAGCGGGAACACTGAAGCTTTCTTT.

The CDR3 DNA follows: TGCGCCAGCAGCTTGAGGCAGGGTGTCTCCTACGAGCAGTACTTC. Protein: CASSLRQGVSYEQYF. The J gene is TRBJ2-7, the V gene TRBV5-1; tentatively, D is TRBD1 (5 bases). Trimming left V 1 base short and J 0 bases short, with 11 bases between. CDR1 and CDR2 from the germline V gene are SGHRS and YFSETQ. The length of the CDR3 is 15 residues.

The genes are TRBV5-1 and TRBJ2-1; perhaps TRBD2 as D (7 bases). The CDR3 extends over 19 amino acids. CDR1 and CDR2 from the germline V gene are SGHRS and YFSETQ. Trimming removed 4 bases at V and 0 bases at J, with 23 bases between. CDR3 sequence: CASSPGAGALPSSYNEQFF. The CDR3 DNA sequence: TGCGCCAGCAGCCCGGGGGCGGGGGCGCTCCCCAGCTCCTACAATGAGCAGTTCTTC.

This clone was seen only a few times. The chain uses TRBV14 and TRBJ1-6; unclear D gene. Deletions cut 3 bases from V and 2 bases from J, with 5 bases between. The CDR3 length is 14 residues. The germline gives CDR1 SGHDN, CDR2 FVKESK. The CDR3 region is CASSQETYNSPLHF. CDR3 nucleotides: TGTGCCAGCAGCCAGGAGACCTATAATTCACCCCTCCACTTT.

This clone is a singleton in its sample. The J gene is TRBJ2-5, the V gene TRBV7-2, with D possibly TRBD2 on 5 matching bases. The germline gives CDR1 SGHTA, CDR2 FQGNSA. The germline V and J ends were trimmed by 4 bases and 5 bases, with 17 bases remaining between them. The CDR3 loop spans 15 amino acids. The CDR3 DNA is TGTGCCAGCAGCTCGCACTCTAGCTCCGTCGAGACCCAGTACTTC. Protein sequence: CASSSHSSSVETQYF.

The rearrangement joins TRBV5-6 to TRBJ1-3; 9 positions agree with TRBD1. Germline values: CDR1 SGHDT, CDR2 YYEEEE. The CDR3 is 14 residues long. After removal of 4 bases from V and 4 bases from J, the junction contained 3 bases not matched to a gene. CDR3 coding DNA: TGTGCCAGCAGCCGGACAGGGGCCGGAAACACCATATATTTT. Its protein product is CASSRTGAGNTIYF.

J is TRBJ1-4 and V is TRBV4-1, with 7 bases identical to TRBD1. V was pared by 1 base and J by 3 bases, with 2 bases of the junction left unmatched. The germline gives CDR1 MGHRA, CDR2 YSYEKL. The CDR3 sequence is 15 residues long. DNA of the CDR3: TGCGCCAGCAGCCAAGCGGGACAGTCTAATGAAAAACTGTTTTTT. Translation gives CASSQAGQSNEKLFF.

CDR3 coding DNA: TGTGCCAGCTCATCAGACTCTGGGGCCAACGTCCTGACTTTC. Protein: CASSSDSGANVLTF. This sequence joins TRBV18 and TRBJ2-6; the D is unclear. The CDR3 is made up of 14 amino acids. With 5 bases removed from V and 0 bases from J, the gap between germline ends came to 5 bases. Germline CDR1 KGHSH, CDR2 LQKENI.

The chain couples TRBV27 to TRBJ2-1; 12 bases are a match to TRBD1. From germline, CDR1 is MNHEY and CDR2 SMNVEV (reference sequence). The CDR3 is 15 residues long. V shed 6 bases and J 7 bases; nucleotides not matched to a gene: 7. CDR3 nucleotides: TGTGCCAGCAGCCGGGGACAGGGGGCAGGGAATGAGCAGTTCTTC. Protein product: CASSRGQGAGNEQFF.

The CDR3 sequence is CASSSWTDTGELFF. The CDR3 DNA sequence: TGTGCCAGCAGCTCATGGACAGACACCGGGGAGCTGTTTTTT. This chain links TRBV11-2 with TRBJ2-2; perhaps TRBD1 as D (6 bases). Trimming left V 4 bases short and J 3 bases short, with 9 bases between. From germline, CDR1 is SGHAT and CDR2 FQNNGV. CDR3 length equals 14 residues.

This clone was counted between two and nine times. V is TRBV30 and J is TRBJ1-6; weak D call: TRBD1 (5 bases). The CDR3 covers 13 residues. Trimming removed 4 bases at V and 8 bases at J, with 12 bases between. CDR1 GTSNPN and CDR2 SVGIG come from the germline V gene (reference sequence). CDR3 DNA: TGTGCCTGGATTCCCGGACAAGATTCACCCCTCCACTTT. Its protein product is CAWIPGQDSPLHF.

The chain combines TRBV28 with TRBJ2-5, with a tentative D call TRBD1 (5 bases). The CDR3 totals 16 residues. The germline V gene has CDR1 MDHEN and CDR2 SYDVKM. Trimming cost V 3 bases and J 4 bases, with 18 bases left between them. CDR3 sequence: CASSFLLGARTETQYF. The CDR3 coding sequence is TGTGCCAGCAGTTTTCTGCTTGGGGCCAGGACAGAGACCCAGTACTTC. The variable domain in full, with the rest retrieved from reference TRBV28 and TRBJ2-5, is DVKVTQSSRYLVKRTGEKVFLECVQDMDHENMFWYRQDPGLGLRLIYFSYDVKMKEKGDIPEGYSVSREKKERFSLILESASTNQTSMYLCASSFLLGARTETQYFGPGTRLLVL.

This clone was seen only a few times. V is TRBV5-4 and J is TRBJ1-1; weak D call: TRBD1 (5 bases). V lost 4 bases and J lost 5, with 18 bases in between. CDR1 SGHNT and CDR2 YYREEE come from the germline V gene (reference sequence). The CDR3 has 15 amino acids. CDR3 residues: CASSRVGTLGTEAFF. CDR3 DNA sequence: TGTGCCAGCAGCCGCGTTGGGACTTTGGGAACTGAAGCTTTCTTT.

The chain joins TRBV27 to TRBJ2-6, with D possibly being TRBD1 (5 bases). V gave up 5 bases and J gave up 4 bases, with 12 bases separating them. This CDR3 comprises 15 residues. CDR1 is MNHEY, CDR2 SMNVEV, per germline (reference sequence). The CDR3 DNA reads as TGTGCCAGCAGTCCCAGGGTAGGAGGGGCCAACGTCCTGACTTTC. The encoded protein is CASSPRVGGANVLTF.

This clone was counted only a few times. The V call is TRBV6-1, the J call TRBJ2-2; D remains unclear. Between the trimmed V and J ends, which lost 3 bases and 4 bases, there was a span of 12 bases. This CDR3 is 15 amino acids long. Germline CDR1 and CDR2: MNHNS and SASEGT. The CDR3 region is CASSDAPGPTGELFF. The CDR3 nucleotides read TGTGCCAGCAGTGATGCCCCTGGCCCCACCGGGGAGCTGTTTTTT.

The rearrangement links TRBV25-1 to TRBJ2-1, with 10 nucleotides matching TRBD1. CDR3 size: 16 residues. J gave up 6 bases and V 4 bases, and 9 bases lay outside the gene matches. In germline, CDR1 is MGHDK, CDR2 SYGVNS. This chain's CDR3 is CASSADRGINFNEQFF. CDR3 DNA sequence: TGTGCCAGCAGTGCGGACAGGGGGATCAATTTCAATGAGCAGTTCTTC.

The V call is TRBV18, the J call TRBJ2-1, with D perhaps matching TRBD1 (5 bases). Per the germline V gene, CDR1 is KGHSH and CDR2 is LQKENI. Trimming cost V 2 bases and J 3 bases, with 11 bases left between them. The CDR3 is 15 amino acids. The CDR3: CASSPLDKNYNEQFF. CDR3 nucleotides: TGTGCCAGCTCACCATTGGACAAAAACTACAATGAGCAGTTCTTC.

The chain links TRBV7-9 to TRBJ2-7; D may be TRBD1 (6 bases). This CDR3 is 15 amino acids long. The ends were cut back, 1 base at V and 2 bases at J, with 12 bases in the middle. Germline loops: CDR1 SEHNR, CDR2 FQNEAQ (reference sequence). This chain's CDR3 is CASSLEDRKPYEQYF. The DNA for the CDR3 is TGTGCCAGCAGCTTAGAGGACAGAAAACCCTACGAGCAGTACTTC.

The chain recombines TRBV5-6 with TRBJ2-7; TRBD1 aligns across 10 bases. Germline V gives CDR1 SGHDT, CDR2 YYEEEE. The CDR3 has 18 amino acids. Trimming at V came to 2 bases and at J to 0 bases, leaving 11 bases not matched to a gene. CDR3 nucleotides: TGTGCCAGCAGCTTACGCCGGGACAGGGGACTCAGCTCCTACGAGCAGTACTTC. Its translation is CASSLRRDRGLSSYEQYF. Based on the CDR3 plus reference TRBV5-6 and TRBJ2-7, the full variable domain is DAGVTQSPTHLIKTRGQQVTLRCSPKSGHDTVSWYQQALGQGPQFIFQYYEEEERQRGNFPDRFSGHQFPNYSSELNVNALLLGDSALYLCASSLRRDRGLSSYEQYFGPGTRLTVT.

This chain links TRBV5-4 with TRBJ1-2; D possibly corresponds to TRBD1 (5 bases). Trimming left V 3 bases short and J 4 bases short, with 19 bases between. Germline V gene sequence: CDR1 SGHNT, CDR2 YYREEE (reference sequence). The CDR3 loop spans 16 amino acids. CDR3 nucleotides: TGTGCCAGCAGCTCTACCTCAGGGAAGAAACCCTATGGCTACACCTTC. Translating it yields CASSSTSGKKPYGYTF. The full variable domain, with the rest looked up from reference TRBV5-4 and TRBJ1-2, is ETGVTQSPTHLIKTRGQQVTLRCSSQSGHNTVSWYQQALGQGPQFIFQYYREEENGRGNFPPRFSGLQFPNYSSELNVNALELDDSALYLCASSSTSGKKPYGYTFGSGTRLTVV.